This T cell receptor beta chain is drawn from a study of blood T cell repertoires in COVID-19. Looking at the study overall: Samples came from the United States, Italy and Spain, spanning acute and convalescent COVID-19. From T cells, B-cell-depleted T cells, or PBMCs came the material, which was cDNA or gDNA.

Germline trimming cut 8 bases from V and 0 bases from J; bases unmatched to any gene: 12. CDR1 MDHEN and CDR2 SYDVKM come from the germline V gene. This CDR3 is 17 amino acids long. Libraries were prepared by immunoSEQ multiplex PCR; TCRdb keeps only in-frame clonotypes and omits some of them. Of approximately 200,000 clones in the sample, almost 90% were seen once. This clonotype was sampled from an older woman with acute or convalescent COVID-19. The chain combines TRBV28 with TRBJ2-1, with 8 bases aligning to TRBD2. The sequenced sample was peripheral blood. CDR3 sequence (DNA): TGTGCCAGCCCTCCAGCGGGAGTAGGAGTCTCCTACAATGAGCAGTTCTTC. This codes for CASPPAGVGVSYNEQFF.